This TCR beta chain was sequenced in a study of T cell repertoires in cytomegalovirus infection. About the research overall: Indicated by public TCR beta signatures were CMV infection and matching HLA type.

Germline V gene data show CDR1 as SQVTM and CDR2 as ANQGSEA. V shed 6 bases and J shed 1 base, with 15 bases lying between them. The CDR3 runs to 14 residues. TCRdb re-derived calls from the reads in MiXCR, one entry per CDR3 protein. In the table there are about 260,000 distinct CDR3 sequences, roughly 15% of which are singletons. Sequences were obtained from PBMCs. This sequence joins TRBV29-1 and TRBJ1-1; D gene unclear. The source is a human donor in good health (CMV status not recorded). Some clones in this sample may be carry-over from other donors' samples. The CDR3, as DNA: TGCAGCGTCGAAAGGTGGCAGACGAACACTGAAGCTTTCTTT. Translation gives CSVERWQTNTEAFF.